This T cell receptor (beta chain) originates from a study of OX40 agonist ivuxolimab in advanced cancers. About the research overall: Those enrolled were approximately 87% male, with a mean age of roughly 60 years and ages from 23 to 79.

Study-level results: Normalized T-cell clonal expansion was also low in a subset of nonresponders.

Sampling of blood occurred at baseline, cycle 4 day 1, and cycle 7 day 1. Germline lookup yields CDR1 MRHNA and CDR2 SNTAGT. The V end was cut by 7 bases, the J end by 5 bases, with 12 bases between. The CDR3 consists of 14 residues. Generated by immunoSEQ multiplex PCR, the TCRdb table keeps only in-frame clones and is missing some. In the table there are around 57,000 clones, roughly 90% of which are singletons. A remark on this clone: Its antigen is as yet unknown.

The origin of this receptor is an adult with an advanced solid tumor such as melanoma, head and neck, liver or kidney cancer. The chain recombines TRBV6-4 with TRBJ1-6, with D perhaps TRBD1 (6 bases). The sequenced sample was CD4+ or CD8+ T cells sorted from blood, obtained in a trial of the OX40 agonist ivuxolimab. CDR3 amino acids: CASNPTGDNSPLHF. CDR3 in DNA: TGTGCCAGCAACCCGACAGGAGATAATTCACCCCTCCACTTT.